Following are 22 T cell receptor beta chains from one sample sequenced in a study of breast tumors, draining lymph nodes, adjacent tissues. The lymph nodes were axillary draining lymph nodes from breast cancer patients. A single record per CDR3 protein comes from TCRdb applying MiXCR to the multiplex PCR reads. The sample holds some 120,000 distinct CDR3 sequences, approximately 20% seen once. The sequenced sample was axillary lymph node tissue. These receptors all come from a female donor with breast cancer. Some clones in this sample may be carry-over from other donors' samples.

As for this clonotype: A much larger clone sits a single nucleotide away, making a read error possible. This chain connects TRBV12-3 or TRBV12-4 to TRBJ2-1; 9 nucleotides align to TRBD2. This CDR3 is built from 18 residues. The chain's CDR3 is CASSLAGGRALGYNEQLF. DNA of the CDR3: TGTGCCAGCAGTTTAGCGGGCGGGAGGGCCCTCGGGTACAATGAGCAGCTCTTC.

This clonotype showed up many times. This CDR3 reads CSARPSNEQFF. The CDR3 coding sequence is TGCAGTGCTAGGCCATCCAATGAGCAGTTCTTC. The J gene is TRBJ2-1, the V gene TRBV20-1; D unclear. CDR1 and CDR2 from the germline V gene are DFQATT and SNEGSKA (reference sequence). This CDR3 has 11 amino acids. The V end was cut by 3 bases, the J end by 6 bases, with 6 bases between.

In this sample, this clonotype turned up many times. The chain carries TRBV7-9 and TRBJ1-2, with TRBD1 as a possible D gene (6 bases). CDR1 and CDR2 from the germline V gene are SEHNR and FQNEAQ (reference sequence). CDR3 size: 14 residues. Deletions cut 5 bases from V and 3 bases from J, with 13 bases between. The CDR3 DNA reads as TGTGCCAGCAGCGAACAGGGTTTTTACTATGGCTACACCTTC. It is translated as CASSEQGFYYGYTF.

In this sample, this clonotype turned up many times. The chain is built from TRBV15 and TRBJ2-1; D is unclear. In germline, CDR1 is LNHNV, CDR2 YYDKDF (reference sequence). This CDR3 has 15 residues. V was cut by 0 bases and J by 0 bases, with 6 bases left in between. Here the CDR3 DNA reads TGTGCCACCAGCAGAGATTCGAGCTCCTACAATGAGCAGTTCTTC. This gives the protein CATSRDSSSYNEQFF.

Many counts were recorded for this clonotype. The rearrangement uses TRBV6-6 and TRBJ1-5, with D perhaps TRBD1 (5 bases). Trimming shortened V by 7 bases and J by 2 bases, and 18 bases separated the two germline ends. This CDR3 has 16 residues. The germline gives CDR1 MNHNY, CDR2 SVGAGI (reference sequence). CDR3 DNA sequence: TGTGCCAGCACTCCGAGTGAGGGGCGGCGCAATCAGCCCCAGCATTTT. As protein: CASTPSEGRRNQPQHF.

This clonotype was seen many times. This sequence joins TRBV20-1 and TRBJ2-3; D unresolved. V lost 5 bases to trimming and J lost 2 bases, with 11 bases between them. Germline values: CDR1 DFQATT, CDR2 SNEGSKA (reference sequence). The CDR3 length is 13 residues. The CDR3 DNA is TGCAGTGCTTTGACATCCCCCACAGATACGCAGTATTTT. Translating gives CSALTSPTDTQYF.

This clonotype was found many times. This chain connects TRBV7-6 to TRBJ2-7; D not certain. The V and J ends lost 1 base and 2 bases respectively, with 9 bases between them. Germline V gene sequence: CDR1 SGHVS, CDR2 FNYEAQ. The CDR3 contains 14 residues. The CDR3 reads CASSLGAVTYEQYF. CDR3 sequence (DNA): TGTGCCAGCAGCTTAGGGGCTGTCACCTACGAGCAGTACTTC.

Details on this clonotype: A clone one base away is much larger, so this may be a read error. This chain joins TRBV12-3 or TRBV12-4 and TRBJ1-4, with TRBD1 matching over 8 bases. The CDR3 length is 16 residues. The CDR3 spells CASSGQGHSTNEKPFF. In nucleotides, the CDR3 is TGTGCCAGCAGTGGACAGGGACACTCTACTAATGAAAAACCGTTTTTT.

This clonotype was recorded many times. The chain links TRBV3-1 to TRBJ1-2; 9 bases agree with TRBD1. With 2 bases clipped from V and 5 bases from J, the junction kept 9 bases outside the gene matches. The germline CDR1 and CDR2 sequences are LGHDT and YNNKEL (reference sequence). CDR3 length equals 16 residues. CDR3 residues: CASSQLIPGTGYGYTF. The CDR3 bases are TGTGCCAGCAGCCAACTCATCCCAGGGACAGGGTATGGCTACACCTTC.

This clonotype was counted many times. V and J are TRBV27 and TRBJ2-7, with a tentative D call TRBD2 (5 bases). Trimming left V 5 bases short and J 0 bases short, with 14 bases between. CDR1 is MNHEY, CDR2 SMNVEV, per germline (reference sequence). This CDR3 has 15 residues. Written as DNA, the CDR3 is TGTGCCAGCAGTCCGGAGGTTTCAAGCTCCTACGAGCAGTACTTC. This translates into CASSPEVSSSYEQYF.

In its sample, this clonotype was seen many times. The V and J genes are TRBV9 and TRBJ2-1; TRBD2 is a possible D gene (6 bases). CDR1 and CDR2 (germline): SGDLS, YYNGEE. The CDR3 totals 13 residues. V was shortened by 7 bases and J by 3 bases, with 11 bases between the two germline ends. The CDR3: CASGSGLYNEQFF. CDR3 nucleotide sequence: TGTGCCAGCGGCAGCGGGCTCTACAATGAGCAGTTCTTC.

This clonotype was counted a few times. A much larger clone differs by one base, so this may be a read error. This sequence joins TRBV20-1 and TRBJ2-3; maybe TRBD2 (5 bases). This CDR3 region has 16 residues. Germline CDR1 DFQATT, CDR2 SNEGSKA (reference sequence). Trimming shortened V by 5 bases and J by 0 bases, and 18 bases separated the two germline ends. The chain's CDR3 is CSARDRTTTSTDTQYF. The CDR3 DNA follows: TGCAGTGCTCGTGACCGGACGACTACTAGCACAGATACGCAGTATTTT.

This clonotype has ten or more counts. The chain joins TRBV19 to TRBJ2-2; TRBD1 matches 7 bases. Germline CDR1 reads LNHDA; CDR2 reads SQIVND (reference sequence). With V trimmed by 6 bases and J by 4 bases, 2 bases remained unmatched. CDR3 length equals 13 residues. The CDR3 region is CASRGQVTGELFF. Written as DNA, the CDR3 is TGTGCCAGTAGAGGACAGGTCACCGGGGAGCTGTTTTTT.

This clonotype was seen at least ten times. The rearrangement links TRBV5-1 to TRBJ2-3; 10 bases agree with TRBD2. Losses at the gene ends were 4 bases for V and 7 bases for J; bases not matched to a gene: 9. Germline CDR1 is SGHRS and CDR2 is YFSETQ. This CDR3 region has 15 residues. The DNA for the CDR3 is TGCGCCAGCAGCCAAAGCGGGGGGGGGTCTAATACGCAGTATTTT. It codes for CASSQSGGGSNTQYF.

Note on this clonotype: This could be a read error, since a much larger clone is one nucleotide away. Likely a read error: the CDR3 ends without its conserved phenylalanine or tryptophan. This chain joins TRBV7-8 and TRBJ2-7, with D hard to call. V was trimmed by 5 bases and J by 3 bases, leaving 17 bases between them. The germline CDR1 and CDR2 sequences are SGHVS and FQNEAQ. The CDR3 is 15 residues long. This CDR3 reads CASSPRVGVDYEQYY. CDR3 coding DNA: TGTGCCAGCAGCCCACGGGTCGGTGTGGACTACGAGCAGTACTAC.

Many counts were recorded for this clonotype. The chain uses TRBV20-1 and TRBJ2-1; D perhaps matches TRBD2 (6 bases). The germline V and J ends were trimmed by 1 base and 7 bases, with 20 bases remaining between them. Germline lookup yields CDR1 DFQATT and CDR2 SNEGSKA (reference sequence). This CDR3 comprises 16 residues. DNA for the CDR3: TGCAGTGCTAGAGCCGTCGGGCGGGGCGATCGAAATGAGCAGTTCTTC. Translated, it gives CSARAVGRGDRNEQFF.

This clonotype was picked up many times. The CDR3 reads CSARVDVVYEQYF. CDR3 sequence (DNA): TGCAGTGCTAGGGTTGATGTCGTCTACGAGCAGTACTTC. The chain combines TRBV20-1 with TRBJ2-7; D gene ambiguous. Trimming left V 3 bases short and J 3 bases short, with 12 bases between. The CDR3 has 13 amino acids. From germline, CDR1 is DFQATT and CDR2 SNEGSKA (reference sequence).

The table lists this clonotype with many counts. The CDR3 protein is CSALQGGSNQPQHF. DNA for the CDR3: TGCAGTGCTCTACAGGGAGGGAGCAATCAGCCCCAGCATTTT. The chain couples TRBV20-1 to TRBJ1-5; the D gene is possibly TRBD1 (6 bases). This CDR3 is 14 amino acids long. Germline CDR1 and CDR2: DFQATT and SNEGSKA (reference sequence). Trimming shortened V by 5 bases and J by 1 base, and 12 bases separated the two germline ends.

This clonotype was seen at least ten times. The chain carries TRBV20-1 and TRBJ1-4, with D maybe TRBD1 (5 bases). The CDR3 covers 16 residues. V gave up 3 bases and J gave up 0 bases, with 14 bases separating them. Germline V gives CDR1 DFQATT, CDR2 SNEGSKA (reference sequence). CDR3 nucleotide sequence: TGCAGTGCTAGTATACAGGCAGCGGCAACTAATGAAAAACTGTTTTTT. This codes for CSASIQAAATNEKLFF.

This clonotype was found many times. This chain links TRBV4-1 with TRBJ1-5; no clear D. CDR3 size: 15 residues. V was pared by 1 base and J by 1 base, with 8 bases between. The germline V gene encodes CDR1 MGHRA and CDR2 YSYEKL. The chain's CDR3 is CASSQVVGSNQPQHF. In DNA, the CDR3 is TGCGCCAGCAGCCAAGTTGTGGGGAGCAATCAGCCCCAGCATTTT.

This clonotype has at least ten counts. The chain's CDR3 is CSDSPGGGYGYTF. As DNA, the CDR3 is TGCAGCGACAGCCCAGGTGGGGGCTATGGCTACACCTTC. The chain uses TRBV29-1 and TRBJ1-2; D perhaps matches TRBD1 (5 bases). The CDR3 runs to 13 residues. Germline V CDR1 and CDR2: SQVTM, ANQGSEA. Trimming pared 7 bases from V and 4 bases from J, leaving 16 bases between. The entire variable domain, with the rest obtained from reference TRBV29-1 and TRBJ1-2, is as follows: SAVISQKPSRDICQRGTSLTIQCQVDSQVTMMFWYRQQPGQSLTLIATANQGSEATYESGFVIDKFPISRPNLTFSTLTVSNMSPEDSSIYLCSDSPGGGYGYTFGSGTRLTVV.

In its sample, this clonotype was seen many times. V and J are TRBV9 and TRBJ2-1, with 12 nucleotides matching TRBD1. The CDR3 sequence is 14 residues long. V lost 3 bases and J lost 8; bases outside the gene matches: 3. Germline-derived CDR1 and CDR2 are SGDLS and YYNGEE. Here the CDR3 reads CASSGGQGADEQFF. CDR3 sequence (DNA): TGTGCCAGCAGCGGGGGACAGGGGGCCGATGAGCAGTTCTTC.